This TCR beta chain was observed in a study of T and B cells in COVID-19 patients. Overall study: Critical illness requiring mechanical ventilation or extracorporeal membrane oxygenation affected three fifths of the roughly 20 active-infection patients. Findings and caveats of the study: Highly clonal in active COVID-19, TRB repertoires exceeded healthy-donor diversity and richness at recovery. Patients with COVID-19 reportedly showed strongly skewed T cell receptor beta variable and joining gene usage.

Blood genomic DNA input for TRB amplification was about 240-550 ng. On this clonotype: Its antigen is unknown.

Multiplex PCR with BIOMED2 TRB-A/B primer pools amplified TRB rearrangements. TCRdb redid the calling of the multiplex PCR reads with MiXCR, one entry per CDR3 protein. The table has several hundred distinct CDR3 sequences, over 25% seen once. CDR1 is MGHRA and CDR2 is YSYEKL in the germline V gene. The length of the CDR3 is 14 residues. V was cut by 3 bases and J by 3 bases, with 9 bases left in between. Sequencing was done on a sample of blood. This sequence was found in a human donor with active COVID-19. The donor label of this sample is uncertain. This sequence joins TRBV4-1 and TRBJ2-1; no definite D call. The CDR3 here is CASSHSNRYNEQFF. The CDR3 DNA sequence: TGCGCCAGCAGCCACTCAAACCGCTACAATGAGCAGTTCTTC.